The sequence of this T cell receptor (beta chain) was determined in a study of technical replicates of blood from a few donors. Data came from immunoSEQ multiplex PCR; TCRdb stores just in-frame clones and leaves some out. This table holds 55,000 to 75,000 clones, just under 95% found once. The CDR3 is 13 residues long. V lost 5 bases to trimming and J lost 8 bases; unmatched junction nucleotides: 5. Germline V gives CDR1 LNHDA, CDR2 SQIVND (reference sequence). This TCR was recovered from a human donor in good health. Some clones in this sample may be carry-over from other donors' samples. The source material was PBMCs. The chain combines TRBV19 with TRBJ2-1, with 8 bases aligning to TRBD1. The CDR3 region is CASSATGADEQFF. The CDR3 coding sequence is TGTGCCAGTAGTGCGACAGGGGCGGATGAGCAGTTCTTC.